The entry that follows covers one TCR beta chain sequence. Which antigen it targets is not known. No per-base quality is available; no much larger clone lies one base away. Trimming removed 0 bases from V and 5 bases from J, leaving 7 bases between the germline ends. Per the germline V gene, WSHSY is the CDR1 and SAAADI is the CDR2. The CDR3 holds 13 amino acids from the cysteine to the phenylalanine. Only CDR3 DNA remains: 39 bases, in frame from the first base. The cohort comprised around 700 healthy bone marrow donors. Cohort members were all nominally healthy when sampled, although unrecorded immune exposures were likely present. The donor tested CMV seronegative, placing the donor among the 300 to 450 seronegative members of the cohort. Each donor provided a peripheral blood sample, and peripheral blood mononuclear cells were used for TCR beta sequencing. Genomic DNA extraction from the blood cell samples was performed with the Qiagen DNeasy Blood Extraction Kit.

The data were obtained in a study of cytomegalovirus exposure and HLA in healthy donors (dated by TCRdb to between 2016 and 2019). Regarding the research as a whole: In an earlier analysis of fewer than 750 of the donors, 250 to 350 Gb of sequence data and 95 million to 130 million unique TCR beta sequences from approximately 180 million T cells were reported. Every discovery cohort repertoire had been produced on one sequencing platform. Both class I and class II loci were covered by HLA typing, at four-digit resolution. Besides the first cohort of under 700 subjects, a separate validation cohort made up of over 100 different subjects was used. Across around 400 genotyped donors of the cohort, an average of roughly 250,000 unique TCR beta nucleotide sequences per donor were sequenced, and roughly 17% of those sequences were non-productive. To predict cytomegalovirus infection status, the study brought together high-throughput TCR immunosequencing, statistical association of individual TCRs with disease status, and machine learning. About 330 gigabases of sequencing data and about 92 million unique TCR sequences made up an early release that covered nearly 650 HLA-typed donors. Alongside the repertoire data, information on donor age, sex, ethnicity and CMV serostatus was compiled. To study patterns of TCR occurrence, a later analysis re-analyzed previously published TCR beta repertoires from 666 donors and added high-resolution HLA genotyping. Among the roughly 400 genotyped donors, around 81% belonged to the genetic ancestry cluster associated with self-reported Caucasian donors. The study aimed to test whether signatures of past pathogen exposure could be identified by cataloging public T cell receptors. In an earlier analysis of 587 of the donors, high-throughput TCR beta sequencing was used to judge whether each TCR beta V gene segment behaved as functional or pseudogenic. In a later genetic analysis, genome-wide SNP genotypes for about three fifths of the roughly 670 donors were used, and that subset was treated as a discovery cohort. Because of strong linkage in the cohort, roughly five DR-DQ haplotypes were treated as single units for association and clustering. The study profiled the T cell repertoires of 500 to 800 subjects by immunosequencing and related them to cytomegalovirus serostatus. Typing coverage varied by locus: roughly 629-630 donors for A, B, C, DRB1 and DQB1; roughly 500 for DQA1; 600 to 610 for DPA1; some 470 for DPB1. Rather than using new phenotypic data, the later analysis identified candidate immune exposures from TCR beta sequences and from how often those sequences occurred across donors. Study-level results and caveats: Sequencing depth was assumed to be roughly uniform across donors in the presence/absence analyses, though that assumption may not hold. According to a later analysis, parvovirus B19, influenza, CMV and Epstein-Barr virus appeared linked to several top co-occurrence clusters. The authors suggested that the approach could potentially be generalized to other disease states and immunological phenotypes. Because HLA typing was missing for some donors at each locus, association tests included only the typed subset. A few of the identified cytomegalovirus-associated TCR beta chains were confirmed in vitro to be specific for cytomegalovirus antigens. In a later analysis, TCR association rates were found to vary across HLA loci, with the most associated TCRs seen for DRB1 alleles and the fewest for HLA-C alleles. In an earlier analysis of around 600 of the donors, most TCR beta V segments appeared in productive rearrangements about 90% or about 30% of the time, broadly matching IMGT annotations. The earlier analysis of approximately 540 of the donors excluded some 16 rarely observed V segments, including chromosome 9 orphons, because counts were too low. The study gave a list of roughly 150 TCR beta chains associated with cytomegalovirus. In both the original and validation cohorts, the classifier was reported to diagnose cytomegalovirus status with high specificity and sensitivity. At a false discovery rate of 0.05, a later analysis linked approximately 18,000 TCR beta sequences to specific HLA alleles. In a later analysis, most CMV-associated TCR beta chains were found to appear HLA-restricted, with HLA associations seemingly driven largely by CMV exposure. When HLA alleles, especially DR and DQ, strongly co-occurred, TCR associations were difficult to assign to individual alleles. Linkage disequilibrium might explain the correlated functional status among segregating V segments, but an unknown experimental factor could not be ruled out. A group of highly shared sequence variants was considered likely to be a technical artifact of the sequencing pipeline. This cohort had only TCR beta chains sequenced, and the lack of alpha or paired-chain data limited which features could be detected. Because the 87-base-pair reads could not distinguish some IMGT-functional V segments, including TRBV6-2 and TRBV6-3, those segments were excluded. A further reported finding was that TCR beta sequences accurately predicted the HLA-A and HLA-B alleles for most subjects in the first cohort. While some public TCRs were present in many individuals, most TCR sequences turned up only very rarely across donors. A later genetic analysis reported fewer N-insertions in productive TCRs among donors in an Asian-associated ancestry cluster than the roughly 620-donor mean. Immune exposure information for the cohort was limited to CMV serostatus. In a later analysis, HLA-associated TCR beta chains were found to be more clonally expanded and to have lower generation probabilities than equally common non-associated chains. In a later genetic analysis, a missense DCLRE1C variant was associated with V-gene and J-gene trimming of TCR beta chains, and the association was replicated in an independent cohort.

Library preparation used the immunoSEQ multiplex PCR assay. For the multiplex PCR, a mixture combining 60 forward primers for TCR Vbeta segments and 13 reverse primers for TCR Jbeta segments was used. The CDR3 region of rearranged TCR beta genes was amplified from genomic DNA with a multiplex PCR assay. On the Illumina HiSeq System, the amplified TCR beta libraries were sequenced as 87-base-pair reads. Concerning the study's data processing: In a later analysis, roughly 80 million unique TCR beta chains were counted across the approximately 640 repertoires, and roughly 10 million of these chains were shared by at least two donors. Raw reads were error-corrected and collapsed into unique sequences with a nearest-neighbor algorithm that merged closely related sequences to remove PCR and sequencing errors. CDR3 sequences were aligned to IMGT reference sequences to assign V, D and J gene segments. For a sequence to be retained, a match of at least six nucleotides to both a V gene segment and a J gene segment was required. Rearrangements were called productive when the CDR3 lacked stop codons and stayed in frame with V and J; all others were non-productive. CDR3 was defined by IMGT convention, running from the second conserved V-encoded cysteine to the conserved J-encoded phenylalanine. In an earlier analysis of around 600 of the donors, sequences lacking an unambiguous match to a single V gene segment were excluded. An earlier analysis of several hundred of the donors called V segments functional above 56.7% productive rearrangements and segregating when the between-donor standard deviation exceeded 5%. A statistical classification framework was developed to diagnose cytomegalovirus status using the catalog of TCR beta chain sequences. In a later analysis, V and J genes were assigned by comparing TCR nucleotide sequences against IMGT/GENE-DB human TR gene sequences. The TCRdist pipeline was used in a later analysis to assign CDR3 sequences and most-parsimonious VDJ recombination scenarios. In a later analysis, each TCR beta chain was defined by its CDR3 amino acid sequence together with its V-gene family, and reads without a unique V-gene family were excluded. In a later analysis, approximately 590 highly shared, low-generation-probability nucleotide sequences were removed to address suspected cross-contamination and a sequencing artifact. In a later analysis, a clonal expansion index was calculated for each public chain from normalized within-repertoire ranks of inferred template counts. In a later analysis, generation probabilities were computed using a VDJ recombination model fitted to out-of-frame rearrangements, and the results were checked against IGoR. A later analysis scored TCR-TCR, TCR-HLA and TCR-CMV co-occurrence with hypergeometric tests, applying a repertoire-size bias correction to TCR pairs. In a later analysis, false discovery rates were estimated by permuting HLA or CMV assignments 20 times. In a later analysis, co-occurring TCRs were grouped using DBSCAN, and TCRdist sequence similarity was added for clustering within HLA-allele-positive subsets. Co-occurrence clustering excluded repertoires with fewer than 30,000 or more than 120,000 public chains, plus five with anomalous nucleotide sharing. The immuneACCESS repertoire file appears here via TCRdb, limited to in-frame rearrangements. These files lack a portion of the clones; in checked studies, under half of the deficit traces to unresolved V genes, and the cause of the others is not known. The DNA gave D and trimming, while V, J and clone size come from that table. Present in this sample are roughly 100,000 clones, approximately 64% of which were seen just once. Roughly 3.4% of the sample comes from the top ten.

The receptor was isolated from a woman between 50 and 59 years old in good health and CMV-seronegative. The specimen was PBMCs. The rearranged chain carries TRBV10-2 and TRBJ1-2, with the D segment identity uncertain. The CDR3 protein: CASSESSGYGYTF. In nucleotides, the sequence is TGCGCCAGCAGTGAGTCGTCAGGTTATGGCTACACCTTC.